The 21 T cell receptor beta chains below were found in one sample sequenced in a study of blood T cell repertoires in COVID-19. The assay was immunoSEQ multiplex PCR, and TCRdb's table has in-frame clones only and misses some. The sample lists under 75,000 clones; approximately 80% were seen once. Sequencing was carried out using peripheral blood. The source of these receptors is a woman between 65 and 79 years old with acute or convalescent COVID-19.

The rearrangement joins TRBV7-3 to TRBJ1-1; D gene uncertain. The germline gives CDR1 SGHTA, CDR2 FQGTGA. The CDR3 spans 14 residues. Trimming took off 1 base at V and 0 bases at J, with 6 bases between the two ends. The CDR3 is CASSLIGMNTEAFF. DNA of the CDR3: TGTGCCAGCAGCTTAATTGGCATGAACACTGAAGCTTTCTTT.

CDR3 loop: CASSLDRGPSGEQYF. For the CDR3, the DNA is TGTGCCAGCAGTTTGGACAGGGGGCCATCGGGCGAGCAGTACTTC. The chain combines TRBV6-6 with TRBJ2-7; 11 bases fit TRBD1. The CDR3 is 15 residues long. Trimming cost V 4 bases and J 6 bases; bases outside gene matches: 8. Germline CDR1 reads MNHNY; CDR2 reads SVGAGI (reference sequence).

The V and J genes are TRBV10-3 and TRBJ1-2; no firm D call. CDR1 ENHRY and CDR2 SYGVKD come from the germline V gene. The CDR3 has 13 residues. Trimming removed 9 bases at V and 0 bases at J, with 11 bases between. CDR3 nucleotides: TGTGCCATAGATACCGGGACTAACTATGGCTACACCTTC. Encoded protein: CAIDTGTNYGYTF.

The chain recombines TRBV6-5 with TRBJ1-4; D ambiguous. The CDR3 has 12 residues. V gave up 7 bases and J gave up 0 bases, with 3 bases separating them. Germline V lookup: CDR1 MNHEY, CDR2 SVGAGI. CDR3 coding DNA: TGTGCCAGCACTTCAACTAATGAAAAACTGTTTTTT. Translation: CASTSTNEKLFF.

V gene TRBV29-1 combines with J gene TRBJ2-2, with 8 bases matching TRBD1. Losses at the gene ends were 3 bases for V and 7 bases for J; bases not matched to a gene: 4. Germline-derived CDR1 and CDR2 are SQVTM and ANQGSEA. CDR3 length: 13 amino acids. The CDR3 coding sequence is TGCAGCGTTGATCAGGGGGCGGGCGGGGAGCTGTTTTTT. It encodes CSVDQGAGGELFF.

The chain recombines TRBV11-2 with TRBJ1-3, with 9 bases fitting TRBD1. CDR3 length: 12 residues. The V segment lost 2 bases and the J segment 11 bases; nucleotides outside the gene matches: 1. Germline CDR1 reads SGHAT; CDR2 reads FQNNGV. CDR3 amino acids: CASSLTGGSIYF. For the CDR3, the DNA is TGTGCCAGCAGCTTAACAGGGGGCTCCATATATTTT.

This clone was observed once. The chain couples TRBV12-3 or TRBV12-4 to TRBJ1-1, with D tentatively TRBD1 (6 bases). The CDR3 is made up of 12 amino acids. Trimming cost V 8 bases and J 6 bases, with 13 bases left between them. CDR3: CASGYRVSEAFF. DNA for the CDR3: TGTGCCAGCGGGTACAGGGTTTCTGAAGCTTTCTTT.

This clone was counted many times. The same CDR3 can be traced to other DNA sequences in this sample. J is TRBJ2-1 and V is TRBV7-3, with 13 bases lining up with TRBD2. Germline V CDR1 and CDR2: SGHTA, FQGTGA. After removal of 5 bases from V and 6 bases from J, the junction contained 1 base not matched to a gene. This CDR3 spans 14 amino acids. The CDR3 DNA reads TGTGCCAGCAGCAGGACTAGCGGGGGCAATGAGCAGTTCTTC. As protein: CASSRTSGGNEQFF.

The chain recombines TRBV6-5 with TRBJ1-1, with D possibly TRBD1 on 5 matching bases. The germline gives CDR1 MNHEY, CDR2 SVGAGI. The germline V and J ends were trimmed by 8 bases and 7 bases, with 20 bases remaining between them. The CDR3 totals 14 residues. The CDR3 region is CASLLTAQGGEAFF. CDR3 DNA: TGTGCCAGCCTCCTCACAGCCCAGGGAGGTGAAGCTTTCTTT.

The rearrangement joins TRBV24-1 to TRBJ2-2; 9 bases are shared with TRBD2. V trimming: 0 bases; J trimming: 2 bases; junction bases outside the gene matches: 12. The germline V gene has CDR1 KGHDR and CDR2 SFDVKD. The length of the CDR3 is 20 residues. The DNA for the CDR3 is TGTGCCACCAGTGATTTGTCCGGGCGGCGGGGGGGCCGAAACACCGGGGAGCTGTTTTTT. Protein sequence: CATSDLSGRRGGRNTGELFF.

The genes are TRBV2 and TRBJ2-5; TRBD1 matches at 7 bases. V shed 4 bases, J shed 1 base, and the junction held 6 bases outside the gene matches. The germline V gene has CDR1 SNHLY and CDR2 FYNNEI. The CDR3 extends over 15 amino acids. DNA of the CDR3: TGTGCCAGCAGTGGTAACAGGGGAGCCCAAGAGACCCAGTACTTC. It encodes CASSGNRGAQETQYF.

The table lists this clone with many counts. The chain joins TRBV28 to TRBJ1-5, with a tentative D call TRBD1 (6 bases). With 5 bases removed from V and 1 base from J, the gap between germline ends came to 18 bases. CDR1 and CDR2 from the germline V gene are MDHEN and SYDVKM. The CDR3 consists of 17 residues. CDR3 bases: TGTGCCAGCAGTCCGCCGAACAGGGTAAGGAGCAATCAGCCCCAGCATTTT. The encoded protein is CASSPPNRVRSNQPQHF.

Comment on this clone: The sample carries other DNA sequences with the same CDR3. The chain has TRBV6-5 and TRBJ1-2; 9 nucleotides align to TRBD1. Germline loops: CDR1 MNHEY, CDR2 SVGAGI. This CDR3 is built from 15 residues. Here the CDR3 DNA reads TGTGCTACCGTGGAGGGACAGGGAGTAATCTATGGCTACACCTTC. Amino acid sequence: CATVEGQGVIYGYTF.

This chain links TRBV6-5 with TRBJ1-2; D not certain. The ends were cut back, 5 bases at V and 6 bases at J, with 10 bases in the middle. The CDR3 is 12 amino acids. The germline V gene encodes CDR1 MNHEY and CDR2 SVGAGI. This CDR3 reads CASSNVGDGYTF. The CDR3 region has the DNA TGTGCCAGCAGTAACGTGGGCGATGGCTACACCTTC.

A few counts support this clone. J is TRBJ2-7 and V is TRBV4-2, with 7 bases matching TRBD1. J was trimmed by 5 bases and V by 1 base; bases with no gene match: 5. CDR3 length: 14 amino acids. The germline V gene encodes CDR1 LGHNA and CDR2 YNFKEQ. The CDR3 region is CASSQAGDRDEQYF. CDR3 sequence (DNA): TGTGCCAGCAGCCAAGCCGGGGACAGAGACGAGCAGTACTTC.

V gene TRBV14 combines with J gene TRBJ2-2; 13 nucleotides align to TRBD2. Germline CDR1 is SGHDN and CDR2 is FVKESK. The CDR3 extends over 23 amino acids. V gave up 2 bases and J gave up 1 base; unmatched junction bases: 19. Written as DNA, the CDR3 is TGTGCCAGCAGCCAATTGGGGTGGGGCACGTGGACTAGCGGGGGCCTGAACACCGGGGAGCTGTTTTTT. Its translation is CASSQLGWGTWTSGGLNTGELFF.

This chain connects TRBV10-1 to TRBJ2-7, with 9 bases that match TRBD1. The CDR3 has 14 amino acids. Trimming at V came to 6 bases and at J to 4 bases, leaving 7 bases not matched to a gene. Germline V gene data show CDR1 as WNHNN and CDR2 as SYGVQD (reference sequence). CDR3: CASSKGQGGYEQYF. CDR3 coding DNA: TGCGCCAGCAGCAAGGGACAGGGCGGGTACGAGCAGTACTTC.

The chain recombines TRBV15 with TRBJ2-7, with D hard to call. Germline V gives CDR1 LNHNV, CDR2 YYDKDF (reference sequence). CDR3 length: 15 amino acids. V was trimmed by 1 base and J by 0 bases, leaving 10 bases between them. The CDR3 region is CATSRAQIASYEQYF. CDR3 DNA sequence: TGTGCCACCAGCAGAGCCCAGATTGCCTCCTACGAGCAGTACTTC.

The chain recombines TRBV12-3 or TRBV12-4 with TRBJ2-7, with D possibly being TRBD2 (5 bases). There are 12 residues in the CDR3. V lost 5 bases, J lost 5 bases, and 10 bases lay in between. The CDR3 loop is CASSRHGDEQYF. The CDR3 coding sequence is TGTGCCAGCAGTCGTCACGGGGACGAGCAGTACTTC.

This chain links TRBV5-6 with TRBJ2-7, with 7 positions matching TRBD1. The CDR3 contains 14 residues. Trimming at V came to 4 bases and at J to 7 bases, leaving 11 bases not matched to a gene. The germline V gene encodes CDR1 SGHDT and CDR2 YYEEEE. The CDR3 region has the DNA TGTGCCAGCAGCAATCCGACCGGGACAGCTGAGCAGTACTTC. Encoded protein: CASSNPTGTAEQYF.

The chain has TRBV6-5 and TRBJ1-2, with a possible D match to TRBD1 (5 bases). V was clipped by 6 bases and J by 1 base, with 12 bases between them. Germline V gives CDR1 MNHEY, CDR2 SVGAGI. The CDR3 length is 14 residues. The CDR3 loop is CASRTQGSNYGYTF. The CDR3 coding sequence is TGTGCCAGCAGAACCCAGGGTAGTAACTATGGCTACACCTTC.